The sample holds one count of the clone carrying this TCR beta chain. Amplification of TCR beta used genomic DNA extracted from peripheral blood. A mixed TRB-A/B primer pool amplified rearranged TRB by multiplex touch-down PCR. TCRdb ran MiXCR on the multiplex PCR reads and lists one entry per CDR3 protein. The sample holds about 3,000 distinct CDR3 sequences, under 55% seen once. The sample comes from a study of T cell repertoires in aging, cancer and after chemotherapy. Sequenced: blood. This receptor was taken from a human donor with a solid tumor.

The CDR3 spells CAWTETPGELFF. The CDR3 DNA is TGTGCCTGGACCGAGACCCCCGGGGAGCTGTTTTTT. The V and J genes are TRBV30 and TRBJ2-2; D remains ambiguous. With 4 bases removed from V and 6 bases from J, the gap between germline ends came to 9 bases. The CDR3 totals 12 residues. CDR1 is GTSNPN and CDR2 is SVGIG in the germline V gene (reference sequence).